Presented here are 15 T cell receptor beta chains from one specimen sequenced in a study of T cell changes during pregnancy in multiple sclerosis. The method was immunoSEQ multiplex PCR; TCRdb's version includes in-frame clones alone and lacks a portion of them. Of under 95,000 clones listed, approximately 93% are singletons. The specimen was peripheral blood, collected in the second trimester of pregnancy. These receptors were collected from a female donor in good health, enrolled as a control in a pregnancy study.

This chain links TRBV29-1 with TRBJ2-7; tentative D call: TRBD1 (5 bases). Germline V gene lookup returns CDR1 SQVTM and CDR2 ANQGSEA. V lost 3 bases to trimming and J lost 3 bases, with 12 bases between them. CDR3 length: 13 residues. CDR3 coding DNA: TGCAGCGTTGAGGCGGACACGAGCTACGAGCAGTACTTC. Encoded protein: CSVEADTSYEQYF.

DNA for the CDR3: TGTGCCAGCAGCGTAGAGCGCGGGGGACTAACTGAAGCTTTCTTT. This codes for CASSVERGGLTEAFF. The chain carries TRBV9 and TRBJ1-1, with D perhaps matching TRBD1 (5 bases). The V end was cut by 0 bases, the J end by 5 bases, with 14 bases between. This CDR3 has 15 amino acids. In germline, CDR1 is SGDLS, CDR2 YYNGEE.

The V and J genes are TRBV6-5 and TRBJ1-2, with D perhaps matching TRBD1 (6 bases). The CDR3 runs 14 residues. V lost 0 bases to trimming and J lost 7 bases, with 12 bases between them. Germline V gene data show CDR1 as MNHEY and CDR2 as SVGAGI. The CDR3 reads CASSYSPGATGYTF. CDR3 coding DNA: TGTGCCAGCAGTTACTCTCCAGGGGCTACTGGCTACACCTTC.

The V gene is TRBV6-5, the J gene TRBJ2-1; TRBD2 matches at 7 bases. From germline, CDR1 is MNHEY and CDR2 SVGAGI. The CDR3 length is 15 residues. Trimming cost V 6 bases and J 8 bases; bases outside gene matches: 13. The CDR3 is CASRTGWGEGYEQFF. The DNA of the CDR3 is TGTGCCAGCAGGACTGGGTGGGGGGAGGGCTATGAGCAGTTCTTC.

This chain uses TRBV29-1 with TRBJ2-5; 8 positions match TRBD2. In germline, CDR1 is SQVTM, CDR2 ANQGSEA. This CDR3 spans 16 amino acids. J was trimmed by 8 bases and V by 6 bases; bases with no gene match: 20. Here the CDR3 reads CSVRGGFGATVVTQYF. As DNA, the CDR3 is TGCAGCGTCCGGGGGGGGTTTGGGGCGACCGTAGTAACCCAGTACTTC. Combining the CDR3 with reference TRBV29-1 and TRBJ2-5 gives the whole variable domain SAVISQKPSRDICQRGTSLTIQCQVDSQVTMMFWYRQQPGQSLTLIATANQGSEATYESGFVIDKFPISRPNLTFSTLTVSNMSPEDSSIYLCSVRGGFGATVVTQYFGPGTRLLVL.

Written as DNA, the CDR3 is TGTGCCAGCAGCTTAAGGTTCACAGGGGGGAGCAATGAGCAGTTCTTC. Translating gives CASSLRFTGGSNEQFF. The chain uses TRBV7-9 and TRBJ2-1; 8 bases are shared with TRBD1. The germline gives CDR1 SEHNR, CDR2 FQNEAQ (reference sequence). Trimming removed 2 bases from V and 6 bases from J; junction bases left unmatched: 9. There are 16 residues in the CDR3.

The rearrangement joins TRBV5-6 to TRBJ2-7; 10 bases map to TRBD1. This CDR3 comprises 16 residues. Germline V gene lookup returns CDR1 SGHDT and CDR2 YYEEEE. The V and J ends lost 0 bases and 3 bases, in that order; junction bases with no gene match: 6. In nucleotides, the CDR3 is TGTGCCAGCAGCTTGGGGACAGGGGGAAGCCTCTACGAGCAGTACTTC. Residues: CASSLGTGGSLYEQYF.

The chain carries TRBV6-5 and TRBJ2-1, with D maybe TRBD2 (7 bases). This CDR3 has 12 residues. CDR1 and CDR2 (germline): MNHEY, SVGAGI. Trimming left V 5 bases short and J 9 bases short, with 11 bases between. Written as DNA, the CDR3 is TGTGCCAGCAGTCGGGGGGCGGGTGAGCAGTTCTTC. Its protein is CASSRGAGEQFF.

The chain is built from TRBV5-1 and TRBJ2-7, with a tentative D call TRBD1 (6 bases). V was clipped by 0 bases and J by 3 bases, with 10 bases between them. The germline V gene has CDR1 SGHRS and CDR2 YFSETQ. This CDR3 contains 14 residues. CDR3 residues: CASSLGQALYEQYF. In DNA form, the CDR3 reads TGCGCCAGCAGCTTGGGACAGGCCCTCTACGAGCAGTACTTC.

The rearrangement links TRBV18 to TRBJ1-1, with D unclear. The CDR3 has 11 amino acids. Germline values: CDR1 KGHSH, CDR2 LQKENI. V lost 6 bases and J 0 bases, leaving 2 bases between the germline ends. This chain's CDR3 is CASSLNTEAFF. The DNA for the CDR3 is TGTGCCAGCTCCTTGAACACTGAAGCTTTCTTT.

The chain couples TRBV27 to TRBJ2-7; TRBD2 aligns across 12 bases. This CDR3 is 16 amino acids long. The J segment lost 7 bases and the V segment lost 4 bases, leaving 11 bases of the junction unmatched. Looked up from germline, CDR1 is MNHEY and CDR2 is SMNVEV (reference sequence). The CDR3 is CASSSEAGLAGYEQYF. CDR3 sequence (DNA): TGTGCCAGCAGTTCCGAGGCGGGACTAGCGGGTTATGAGCAGTACTTC.

The CDR3 sequence: CASSGTSGSSGELFF. The CDR3 region has the DNA TGTGCCAGCAGTGGGACTAGCGGGAGTTCCGGGGAGCTGTTTTTT. This rearrangement joins TRBV27 to TRBJ2-2, with 14 nucleotides matching TRBD2. This CDR3 contains 15 residues. V shed 5 bases and J 6 bases; nucleotides not matched to a gene: 2. Germline CDR1 reads MNHEY; CDR2 reads SMNVEV (reference sequence).

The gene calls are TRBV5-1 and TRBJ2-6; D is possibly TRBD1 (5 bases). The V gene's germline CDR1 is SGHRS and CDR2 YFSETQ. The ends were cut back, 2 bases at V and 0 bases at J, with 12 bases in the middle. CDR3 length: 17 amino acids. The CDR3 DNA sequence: TGCGCCAGCAGCTTACAGGCTACGGACTCTGGGGCCAACGTCCTGACTTTC. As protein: CASSLQATDSGANVLTF. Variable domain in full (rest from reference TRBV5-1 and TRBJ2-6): KAGVTQTPRYLIKTRGQQVTLSCSPISGHRSVSWYQQTPGQGLQFLFEYFSETQRNKGNFPGRFSGRQFSNSRSEMNVSTLELGDSALYLCASSLQATDSGANVLTFGAGSRLTVL.

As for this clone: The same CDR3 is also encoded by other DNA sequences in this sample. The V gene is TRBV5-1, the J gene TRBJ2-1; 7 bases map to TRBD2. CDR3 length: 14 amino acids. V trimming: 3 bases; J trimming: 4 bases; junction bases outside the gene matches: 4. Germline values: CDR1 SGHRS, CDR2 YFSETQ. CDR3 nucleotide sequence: TGCGCCAGCAGCTCATCGGGGGGATACAATGAGCAGTTCTTC. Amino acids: CASSSSGGYNEQFF.

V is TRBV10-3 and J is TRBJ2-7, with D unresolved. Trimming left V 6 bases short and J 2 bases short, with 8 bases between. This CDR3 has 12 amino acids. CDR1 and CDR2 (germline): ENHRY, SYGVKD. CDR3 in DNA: TGTGCCATCAGCCGACAAGCCTACGAGCAGTACTTC. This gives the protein CAISRQAYEQYF.